The rows below give T cell receptor beta chains drawn from one sample of a study of blood T cell repertoires in COVID-19. Repertoires were generated with immunoSEQ multiplex PCR, while TCRdb's copy carries only in-frame clones and drops some. This sample has about 90,000 clones, with more than 70% found just once. Sequencing was performed on peripheral blood. The receptors were sampled from a man aged 45-65 years with COVID-19, enrolled during active disease. CDR3s include the opening cysteine and the closing phenylalanine or tryptophan. Fields, in order: V gene, J gene, CDR3 protein.

>TRBV9|TRBJ1-2
CASSASDRGPNGYTF
>TRBV4-3|TRBJ2-7
CASSQASRGGYEQYF
>TRBV10-1|TRBJ1-2
CASSLGTKCTLTGYTF
>TRBV7-7|TRBJ2-7
CASSLGFDSAYEQYF
>TRBV19|TRBJ1-6
CASGQGWYSPLHF
>TRBV7-8|TRBJ1-2
CASSRGTYRGRPTMAGYTF
>TRBV4-3|TRBJ1-3
CASSQEYGGSGNTIYF
>TRBV7-8|TRBJ1-1
CASSLATWQGNTEAFF
>TRBV3-1/TRBV3-2|TRBJ2-1
CASSQILSGDEQFF
>TRBV3-1/TRBV3-2|TRBJ2-7
CASSRLRGASGYEQYF
>TRBV28|TRBJ1-6
CASTPSGSGSPLHF
>TRBV14|TRBJ2-2
CASSQSRSGELFF
>TRBV6-2/TRBV6-3|TRBJ1-5
CASSSQGFNQPQHF